The 16 T cell receptor beta chains below come from one sample, sequenced in a study of cytomegalovirus exposure and HLA in healthy donors. With 60 Vbeta and 13 Jbeta primers, the PCR was carried out. Generated by immunoSEQ multiplex PCR, the TCRdb table keeps only in-frame clones and is missing some. The sample has fewer than 110,000 clones; 75% to 85% are singletons. The sequenced sample consisted of PBMCs. These receptors were taken from a woman aged 18 to 35 in good health and CMV-seropositive.

The chain combines TRBV7-6 with TRBJ2-3; D may be TRBD2 (5 bases). Trimming cost V 3 bases and J 4 bases, with 17 bases left between them. Germline-derived CDR1 and CDR2 are SGHVS and FNYEAQ. The CDR3 loop spans 16 amino acids. The CDR3 loop reads CASSFEASHLPDTQYF. The CDR3 region has the DNA TGTGCCAGCAGCTTCGAGGCTAGCCATCTCCCAGATACGCAGTATTTT.

This clone came up a few times. The genes are TRBV30 and TRBJ1-1; TRBD1 might be the D (6 bases). The germline CDR1 and CDR2 sequences are GTSNPN and SVGIG (reference sequence). The germline V and J ends were trimmed by 0 bases and 1 base, with 9 bases remaining between them. The CDR3 has 14 amino acids. CDR3 nucleotides: TGTGCCTGGAGTGTAGGACAGCGGAACACTGAAGCTTTCTTT. Translation: CAWSVGQRNTEAFF. Full variable domain (missing parts from reference TRBV30 and TRBJ1-1): SQTIHQWPATLVQPVGSPLSLECTVEGTSNPNLYWYRQAAGRGLQLLFYSVGIGQISSEVPQNLSASRPQDRQFILSSKKLLLSDSGFYLCAWSVGQRNTEAFFGQGTRLTVV.

CDR3 loop: CASSVVPQNEQFF. CDR3 nucleotide sequence: TGTGCCAGCAGCGTTGTGCCTCAGAATGAGCAGTTCTTC. The rearrangement joins TRBV9 to TRBJ2-1, with no clear D. Germline V lookup: CDR1 SGDLS, CDR2 YYNGEE. This CDR3 spans 13 amino acids. V lost 2 bases and J 7 bases, leaving 10 bases between the germline ends. Drawing the rest from reference TRBV9 and TRBJ2-1, the complete variable domain is DSGVTQTPKHLITATGQRVTLRCSPRSGDLSVYWYQQSLDQGLQFLIQYYNGEERAKGNILERFSAQQFPDLHSELNLSSLELGDSALYFCASSVVPQNEQFFGPGTRLTVL.

This rearrangement joins TRBV7-2 to TRBJ1-1, with a possible D match to TRBD1 (5 bases). CDR1 and CDR2 (germline): SGHTA, FQGNSA. Trimming cost V 5 bases and J 11 bases, with 15 bases left between them. The CDR3 totals 12 residues. This CDR3 is CASSPTGGQAFF. The CDR3 nucleotides read TGTGCCAGCAGCCCCACGGGGGGTCAGGCTTTCTTT.

The rearrangement uses TRBV5-4 and TRBJ1-2, with 7 bases lining up with TRBD1. The CDR3 is made up of 13 amino acids. Germline V gene lookup returns CDR1 SGHNT and CDR2 YYREEE (reference sequence). Trimming at V came to 4 bases and at J to 7 bases, leaving 7 bases not matched to a gene. The CDR3 coding sequence is TGTGCCAGCAGCGCGAAAGACAGGGCTGGCTACACCTTC. Translated, it gives CASSAKDRAGYTF.

This clone was counted a few times. Other nucleotide sequences in the sample specify the same CDR3. J is TRBJ2-3 and V is TRBV5-6; TRBD2 matches at 7 bases. Losses at the gene ends were 3 bases for V and 0 bases for J; bases not matched to a gene: 1. Germline CDR1 SGHDT, CDR2 YYEEEE. The CDR3 totals 14 residues. The CDR3: CASSWGGSTDTQYF. Here the CDR3 DNA reads TGTGCCAGCAGCTGGGGGGGGAGCACAGATACGCAGTATTTT.

V gene TRBV6-4 combines with J gene TRBJ2-3; 12 bases are shared with TRBD2. The V segment lost 5 bases and the J segment 4 bases; nucleotides outside the gene matches: 4. The V gene's germline CDR1 is MRHNA and CDR2 SNTAGT. The CDR3 contains 15 residues. The CDR3 sequence is CASSPLAGGSDTQYF. DNA of the CDR3: TGTGCCAGCAGTCCCCTAGCGGGAGGGTCAGATACGCAGTATTTT.

The rearrangement links TRBV5-1 to TRBJ2-7; D is possibly TRBD1 (6 bases). The germline gives CDR1 SGHRS, CDR2 YFSETQ. There are 14 residues in the CDR3. The V end was cut by 1 base, the J end by 5 bases, with 13 bases between. The CDR3 region is CASSLTGFIDEQYF. As DNA, the CDR3 is TGCGCCAGCAGCTTGACAGGGTTTATCGACGAGCAGTACTTC.

V is TRBV4-1 and J is TRBJ2-5; 7 nucleotides line up with TRBD1. The J call may be mistaken, given a closer DNA end match to TRBJ2-7. This CDR3 is 16 amino acids long. Germline lookup yields CDR1 MGHRA and CDR2 YSYEKL. CDR3 amino acids: CASSEGAVLSSYEQYF. The CDR3 region has the DNA TGCGCCAGCAGCGAGGGGGCCGTCCTCAGCTCCTACGAGCAGTACTTC.

This clone was found many times. The chain joins TRBV19 to TRBJ2-3; D might be TRBD2 (5 bases). The CDR3 spans 18 residues. The germline V gene encodes CDR1 LNHDA and CDR2 SQIVND (reference sequence). V lost 1 base and J 3 bases, leaving 20 bases between the germline ends. The CDR3 sequence is CASSIGARTSSGTDTQYF. The CDR3 nucleotides read TGTGCCAGTAGTATAGGTGCGAGGACTTCCAGTGGGACAGATACGCAGTATTTT.

V is TRBV18 and J is TRBJ2-2; D is unclear. The ends were cut back, 6 bases at V and 4 bases at J, with 9 bases in the middle. CDR3 length: 13 amino acids. CDR1 and CDR2 (germline): KGHSH, LQKENI. The CDR3 here is CASSPGRTGELFF. The CDR3, as DNA: TGTGCCAGCTCGCCAGGCCGCACCGGGGAGCTGTTTTTT.

The chain combines TRBV27 with TRBJ1-2; 10 bases are a match to TRBD1. Trimming at V came to 6 bases and at J to 2 bases, leaving 3 bases not matched to a gene. The germline CDR1 and CDR2 sequences are MNHEY and SMNVEV (reference sequence). The CDR3 is 14 amino acids. The CDR3 loop is CASSWTGGNYGYTF. For the CDR3, the DNA is TGTGCCAGCAGCTGGACAGGGGGGAACTATGGCTACACCTTC.

This chain connects TRBV10-3 to TRBJ2-7; 10 bases map to TRBD2. This CDR3 contains 15 residues. The V gene's germline CDR1 is ENHRY and CDR2 SYGVKD. The trim removed 3 bases at V and 5 bases at J, leaving 7 bases unmatched. CDR3 DNA sequence: TGTGCCATCAGTGACAGGGCTAGCGGGAGCCACGAGCAGTACTTC. Translated: CAISDRASGSHEQYF.

This chain joins TRBV7-2 and TRBJ2-6; weak D call: TRBD1 (5 bases). Trimming left V 2 bases short and J 0 bases short, with 8 bases between. CDR3 length: 16 residues. Germline V lookup: CDR1 SGHTA, CDR2 FQGNSA. The CDR3 reads CASSLQGNSGANVLTF. DNA for the CDR3: TGTGCCAGCAGCTTACAGGGAAACTCTGGGGCCAACGTCCTGACTTTC.

The J gene is TRBJ1-3, the V gene TRBV15; D might be TRBD1 (6 bases). The germline V gene encodes CDR1 LNHNV and CDR2 YYDKDF (reference sequence). This CDR3 spans 16 amino acids. The germline V and J ends were trimmed by 0 bases and 4 bases, with 13 bases remaining between them. The CDR3 reads CATSRDSWTEGNTIYF. CDR3 nucleotide sequence: TGTGCCACCAGCAGAGATTCCTGGACAGAGGGAAACACCATATATTTT.

The chain is built from TRBV7-3 and TRBJ1-1; 12 nucleotides align to TRBD1. The CDR3 runs 19 residues. Germline V CDR1 and CDR2: SGHTA, FQGTGA. The J segment lost 3 bases and the V segment lost 5 bases, leaving 16 bases of the junction unmatched. This CDR3 is CASSPFVRDRGHEDTEAFF. As DNA, the CDR3 is TGTGCCAGCAGCCCATTCGTTCGGGACAGGGGGCATGAGGACACTGAAGCTTTCTTT.